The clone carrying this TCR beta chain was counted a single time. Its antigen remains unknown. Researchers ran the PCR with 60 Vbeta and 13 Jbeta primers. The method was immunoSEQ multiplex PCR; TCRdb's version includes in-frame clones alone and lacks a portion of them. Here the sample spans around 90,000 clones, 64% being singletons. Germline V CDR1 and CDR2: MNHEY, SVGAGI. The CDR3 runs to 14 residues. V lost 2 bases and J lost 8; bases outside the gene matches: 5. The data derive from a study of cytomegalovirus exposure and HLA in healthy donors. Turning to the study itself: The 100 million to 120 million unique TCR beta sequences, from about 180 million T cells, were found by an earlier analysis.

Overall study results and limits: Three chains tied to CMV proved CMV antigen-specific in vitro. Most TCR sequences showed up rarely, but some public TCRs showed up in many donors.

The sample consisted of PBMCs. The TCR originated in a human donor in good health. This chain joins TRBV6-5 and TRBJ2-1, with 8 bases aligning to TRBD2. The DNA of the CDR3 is TGTGCCAGCAGTTACGGGACTAGTCTGGATGAGCAGTTCTTC. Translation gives CASSYGTSLDEQFF.